A single sample is the source of the 8 T cell receptor beta chains below, sequenced in a study of cytomegalovirus exposure and HLA in healthy donors. Use of 60 Vbeta and 13 Jbeta primers characterized the PCR. Clones were read by immunoSEQ multiplex PCR, and TCRdb kept only the in-frame ones, dropping some. The repertoire holds some 170,000 clones, with more than 75% as singletons. Material: PBMCs. All receptors come from a young man in good health and CMV-seropositive.

In this sample, this clone turned up once. This chain connects TRBV5-1 to TRBJ2-7, with 9 bases identical to TRBD1. The germline V gene encodes CDR1 SGHRS and CDR2 YFSETQ. The trim removed 0 bases at V and 4 bases at J, leaving 8 bases unmatched. This CDR3 comprises 16 residues. In nucleotides, the CDR3 is TGCGCCAGCAGCTTGGCCGGGGACAGGGTTGTATACGAGCAGTACTTC. Residues: CASSLAGDRVVYEQYF. Together with reference TRBV5-1 and TRBJ2-7, the CDR3 gives the full variable domain: KAGVTQTPRYLIKTRGQQVTLSCSPISGHRSVSWYQQTPGQGLQFLFEYFSETQRNKGNFPGRFSGRQFSNSRSEMNVSTLELGDSALYLCASSLAGDRVVYEQYFGPGTRLTVT.

In this sample, this clone turned up a few times. The chain links TRBV6-4 to TRBJ2-2, with 7 bases fitting TRBD2. Trimming took 6 bases from V and 6 from J; bases not matched to a gene: 7. Germline CDR1 reads MRHNA; CDR2 reads SNTAGT. The CDR3 runs to 14 residues. This CDR3 reads CASSPGLVAGELFF. As DNA, the CDR3 is TGTGCCAGCAGCCCCGGACTAGTCGCCGGGGAGCTGTTTTTT.

This clone was detected once. This sequence joins TRBV9 and TRBJ2-3; maybe TRBD2 (7 bases). Germline CDR1 reads SGDLS; CDR2 reads YYNGEE. V was cut by 0 bases and J by 5 bases, with 13 bases left in between. The CDR3 has 15 amino acids. The CDR3 DNA is TGTGCCAGCAGCGTAGATCGCGGGGGCCTAGATACGCAGTATTTT. Translation: CASSVDRGGLDTQYF.

The chain has TRBV6-1 and TRBJ1-1, with D perhaps matching TRBD1 (6 bases). The V and J ends lost 4 bases and 1 base respectively, with 10 bases between them. Germline assignment: CDR1 MNHNS and CDR2 SASEGT. The CDR3 sequence is 14 residues long. CDR3: CASSGGRGNTEAFF. CDR3 DNA sequence: TGTGCCAGCAGTGGTGGCAGGGGGAACACTGAAGCTTTCTTT.

The gene calls are TRBV4-2 and TRBJ1-4; perhaps TRBD1 as D (6 bases). Looked up from germline, CDR1 is LGHNA and CDR2 is YNFKEQ. The CDR3 has 16 amino acids. V lost 0 bases to trimming and J lost 11 bases, with 19 bases between them. CDR3 bases: TGTGCCAGCAGCCAAGAAGGGGGAGGGGCCATGTGGAAACTGTTTTTT. This encodes CASSQEGGGAMWKLFF.

V gene TRBV27 combines with J gene TRBJ1-2; no reliable D call. This CDR3 comprises 13 residues. Trimming removed 3 bases at V and 4 bases at J, with 9 bases between. Looked up from germline, CDR1 is MNHEY and CDR2 is SMNVEV (reference sequence). The CDR3 loop is CASSLRAGYGYTF. CDR3 DNA: TGTGCCAGCAGTTTGAGGGCCGGCTATGGCTACACCTTC.

This chain links TRBV10-3 with TRBJ1-4, with D maybe TRBD1 (5 bases). The ends were cut back, 0 bases at V and 3 bases at J, with 8 bases in the middle. The CDR3 sequence is 15 residues long. From germline, CDR1 is ENHRY and CDR2 SYGVKD. The CDR3 nucleotides read TGTGCCATCAGTGAGTCTTCGGGGGCTAATGAAAAACTGTTTTTT. It encodes CAISESSGANEKLFF.

This clone appeared a few times. The chain links TRBV4-3 to TRBJ1-3; 7 bases fit TRBD1. V trimming: 4 bases; J trimming: 0 bases; junction bases outside the gene matches: 12. The CDR3 spans 18 residues. Germline assignment: CDR1 LGHNA and CDR2 YSLEER. The CDR3 here is CASSLRLRQGVSGNTIYF. For the CDR3, the DNA is TGCGCCAGCAGCCTACGCCTCCGACAGGGTGTCTCTGGAAACACCATATATTTT.